This TCR beta chain stems from a study of OX40 agonist ivuxolimab in advanced cancers. Study-level background: Prior checkpoint blockade (anti-PD-1, anti-PD-L1 or anti-CTLA-4) was permitted; over 30% had it.

Assay: immunoSEQ multiplex PCR; the TCRdb copy retains only in-frame clones and omits some. The sample lists 40,000 to 45,000 clones, about 89% occurring once. Study conclusions and caveats: Antigen specificity was not determined for the expanded peripheral T cells. Clonal expansion was seen in CD4+ and CD8+ blood T cells by week 6 at 0.1 to 3.0 mg/kg.

CDR1 and CDR2 (germline): MNHNY, SVGAGI (reference sequence). This CDR3 has 14 residues. Trimming shortened V by 7 bases and J by 2 bases, and 14 bases separated the two germline ends. As regards this clone: Its antigen is still unknown.

The TCR sequence derives from an adult with an advanced solid tumor such as melanoma, head and neck, liver or kidney cancer. Sample: CD4+ or CD8+ T cells sorted from blood, taken in a trial of the OX40 agonist ivuxolimab. V gene TRBV6-6 combines with J gene TRBJ1-1; D is unresolved. The CDR3 DNA reads TGTGCCAGCACCATACAGACCCTTAACACTGAAGCTTTCTTT. It translates to CASTIQTLNTEAFF.